This entry lists 17 T cell receptor beta chains sequenced from one sample in a study of PD-1 blockade in classical Hodgkin lymphoma. Time point reported: cycle 4 day 1 (C4D1), after about 6 weeks of nivolumab. All the patients suffered relapse after autologous stem cell transplantation, and brentuximab vedotin exposure differed. Magnetic negative selection isolated CD8+ T cells from thawed PBMCs. This table comes from immunoSEQ multiplex PCR, and its TCRdb copy is limited to in-frame clones, with some not included. Among about 6,800 clones listed, 60% were seen once. Sequencing was performed on CD8+ T cells from blood, taken before the fourth cycle of nivolumab. The receptor set was obtained from a human donor with classical Hodgkin lymphoma.

This clone was picked up a small number of times. The CDR3 DNA is TGTGCCAGCAGCCTTACCGGGACAGGGAATGCTGAAGCTTTCTTT. It yields the protein CASSLTGTGNAEAFF. The chain recombines TRBV4-2 with TRBJ1-1, with 9 bases fitting TRBD1. The germline CDR1 and CDR2 sequences are LGHNA and YNFKEQ. The CDR3 extends over 15 amino acids. After removal of 4 bases from V and 6 bases from J, the junction contained 9 bases not matched to a gene.

CDR3 region: CASSRNRGPYNEQFF. CDR3 nucleotide sequence: TGTGCCAGCAGCCGCAACAGGGGGCCCTACAATGAGCAGTTCTTC. This sequence joins TRBV14 and TRBJ2-1; 9 bases fit TRBD1. V dropped 4 bases and J dropped 2; count of bases not matched to a gene: 3. The germline V gene has CDR1 SGHDN and CDR2 FVKESK. The CDR3 has 15 amino acids.

The chain carries TRBV5-1 and TRBJ2-3; D not resolved. This CDR3 contains 16 residues. V gave up 0 bases and J gave up 4 bases, with 15 bases separating them. Looked up from germline, CDR1 is SGHRS and CDR2 is YFSETQ. Here the CDR3 reads CASSLGASPPSDTQYF. The CDR3 DNA reads as TGCGCCAGCAGCTTGGGAGCATCCCCCCCCTCAGATACGCAGTATTTT.

The chain couples TRBV29-1 to TRBJ2-1; D is unresolved. In germline, CDR1 is SQVTM, CDR2 ANQGSEA. V was cut by 4 bases and J by 4 bases, with 5 bases left in between. The CDR3 runs 11 residues. Here the CDR3 reads CSVGGYNEQFF. The DNA of the CDR3 is TGCAGCGTTGGTGGTTACAATGAGCAGTTCTTC.

The chain has TRBV27 and TRBJ2-7, with 8 bases lining up with TRBD2. There are 16 residues in the CDR3. Germline assignment: CDR1 MNHEY and CDR2 SMNVEV (reference sequence). The V gene end was trimmed by 3 bases and the J gene end by 2 bases; junction bases not matched to a gene: 9. The CDR3 DNA follows: TGTGCCAGCAGTTTGTTAAGCGGGAGCGCCCCCTACGAGCAGTACTTC. Residues: CASSLLSGSAPYEQYF.

V usage is TRBV13 and J usage is TRBJ2-5, with D tentatively TRBD1 (5 bases). V lost 3 bases, J lost 3 bases, and 8 bases lay in between. This CDR3 has 13 amino acids. The germline CDR1 and CDR2 sequences are PRHDT and FYEKMQ (reference sequence). CDR3 sequence (DNA): TGTGCCAGCAGCTTGGGCAGGGAAGAGACCCAGTACTTC. Translated, it gives CASSLGREETQYF. The complete variable domain, with remaining parts taken from reference TRBV13 and TRBJ2-5, reads AAGVIQSPRHLIKEKRETATLKCYPIPRHDTVYWYQQGPGQDPQFLISFYEKMQSDKGSIPDRFSAQQFSDYHSELNMSSLELGDSALYFCASSLGREETQYFGPGTRLLVL.

CDR3: CASSLWETGELFF. The CDR3 nucleotides read TGTGCCAGCAGCTTGTGGGAGACCGGGGAGCTGTTTTTT. The chain links TRBV5-5 to TRBJ2-2, with a possible D match to TRBD2 (5 bases). Germline CDR1 SGHKS, CDR2 YYEKEE (reference sequence). Trimming removed 1 base from V and 5 bases from J, with 6 bases in between. The CDR3 totals 13 residues.

V gene TRBV7-9 combines with J gene TRBJ2-7; D is perhaps TRBD1 (5 bases). The CDR3 spans 15 residues. V was pared by 4 bases and J by 5 bases, with 18 bases between. In germline, CDR1 is SEHNR, CDR2 FQNEAQ (reference sequence). The CDR3, as DNA: TGTGCCAGCAGCTCCGGATCCTGGGGCCTTCACGAGCAGTACTTC. As protein: CASSSGSWGLHEQYF.

The genes are TRBV28 and TRBJ2-7, with D unclear. V was clipped by 1 base and J by 0 bases, with 13 bases between them. The CDR3 is 16 residues long. Germline lookup yields CDR1 MDHEN and CDR2 SYDVKM. CDR3 region: CASSLLIGAISYEQYF. DNA of the CDR3: TGTGCCAGCAGTTTATTAATAGGCGCTATCTCCTACGAGCAGTACTTC.

V usage is TRBV6-6 and J usage is TRBJ2-7; D is ambiguous. This CDR3 spans 13 amino acids. V lost 7 bases and J lost 0, with 10 bases in between. CDR1 is MNHNY, CDR2 SVGAGI, per germline (reference sequence). The CDR3 DNA follows: TGTGCCAGCACCCACCTAATCTCCTACGAGCAGTACTTC. This sequence encodes CASTHLISYEQYF.

This clone is medium-sized. The rearrangement links TRBV27 to TRBJ2-7, with D possibly being TRBD1 (6 bases). The CDR3 is 14 amino acids. Germline V gene data show CDR1 as MNHEY and CDR2 as SMNVEV (reference sequence). V lost 2 bases and J lost 7, with 15 bases in between. CDR3 nucleotides: TGTGCCAGCAGTTTACAGGGTCCTAGGGGGGAGCAGTACTTC. It is translated as CASSLQGPRGEQYF.

This clone occurred a few times. The chain employs TRBV27 and TRBJ2-7; 10 nucleotides align to TRBD2. The CDR3 is made up of 14 amino acids. Germline CDR1 is MNHEY and CDR2 is SMNVEV (reference sequence). V trimming: 6 bases; J trimming: 2 bases; junction bases outside the gene matches: 4. CDR3: CASSGLAAPYEQYF. CDR3 bases: TGTGCCAGCAGCGGACTAGCGGCCCCCTACGAGCAGTACTTC.

The chain is built from TRBV11-2 and TRBJ2-1, with D perhaps matching TRBD1 (5 bases). Germline V gives CDR1 SGHAT, CDR2 FQNNGV. Trimming pared 1 base from V and 0 bases from J, leaving 10 bases between. The CDR3 is 16 amino acids. The CDR3 region has the DNA TGTGCCAGCAGCTTAGGTGGGGCTTTCTCCTACAATGAGCAGTTCTTC. It yields the protein CASSLGGAFSYNEQFF. The complete variable domain, with remaining parts taken from reference TRBV11-2 and TRBJ2-1, reads EAGVAQSPRYKIIEKRQSVAFWCNPISGHATLYWYQQILGQGPKLLIQFQNNGVVDDSQLPKDRFSAERLKGVDSTLKIQPAKLEDSAVYLCASSLGGAFSYNEQFFGPGTRLTVL.

The gene calls are TRBV11-3 and TRBJ2-3, with a weak D call TRBD2 (6 bases). V gave up 4 bases and J gave up 4 bases, with 12 bases separating them. The CDR3 has 14 residues. Germline lookup yields CDR1 SGHNT and CDR2 YENEEA. The CDR3 DNA sequence: TGTGCCAGCAGCTCTGGGACTGGCTCAGATACGCAGTATTTT. Its translation: CASSSGTGSDTQYF.

The chain carries TRBV18 and TRBJ2-1, with 9 bases lining up with TRBD1. V lost 6 bases and J lost 1; bases outside the gene matches: 7. The germline V gene has CDR1 KGHSH and CDR2 LQKENI. CDR3 length: 16 amino acids. The CDR3 nucleotides are TGTGCCAGCTCGTCACCTGGGACAGGGTCCTACAATGAGCAGTTCTTC. Its translation: CASSSPGTGSYNEQFF.

The chain links TRBV28 to TRBJ2-5; D unclear. TRBJ2-7 explains the end of the DNA better; the J call may be wrong. The CDR3 spans 12 residues. The V gene's germline CDR1 is MDHEN and CDR2 SYDVKM. CDR3 in DNA: TGTGCCAGCAGTTTTCAGCGCTACGAGCAGTACTTC. This codes for CASSFQRYEQYF.

This chain links TRBV5-1 with TRBJ1-1; D remains unclear. There are 13 residues in the CDR3. Deletions cut 2 bases from V and 2 bases from J, with 7 bases between. Germline CDR1 reads SGHRS; CDR2 reads YFSETQ. The CDR3: CASSFTGNTEAFF. DNA for the CDR3: TGCGCCAGCAGCTTTACGGGCAACACTGAAGCTTTCTTT.